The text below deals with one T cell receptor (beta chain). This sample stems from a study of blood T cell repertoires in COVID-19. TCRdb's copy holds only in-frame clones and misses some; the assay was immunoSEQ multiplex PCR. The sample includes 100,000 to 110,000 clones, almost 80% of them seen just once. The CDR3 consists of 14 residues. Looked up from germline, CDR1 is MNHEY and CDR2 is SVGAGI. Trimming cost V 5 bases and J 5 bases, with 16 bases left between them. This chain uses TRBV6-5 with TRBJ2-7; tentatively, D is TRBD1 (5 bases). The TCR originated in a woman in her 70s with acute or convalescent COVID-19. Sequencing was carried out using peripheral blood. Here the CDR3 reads CASSPEGASNEQYV. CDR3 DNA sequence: TGTGCCAGCAGTCCCGAAGGGGCTTCGAACGAGCAGTACGTC.